The 22 T cell receptor beta chains presented below share a single source sample, sequenced in a study of PD-1 blockade in mismatch repair-deficient tumors. Profiling relied on immunoSEQ multiplex PCR, and the TCRdb table lists in-frame clones only, not all of them. This sample carries about 110,000 clones, 60% to 85% of them seen once, and the ten largest clones take 4% to 6%. Specimen: peripheral blood, collected 60 weeks after starting pembrolizumab. These receptors came from an adult with mismatch repair-deficient cancer.

This chain links TRBV19 with TRBJ2-1; 7 bases fit TRBD2. CDR1 is LNHDA and CDR2 is SQIVND in the germline V gene (reference sequence). CDR3 length: 16 amino acids. After removal of 0 bases from V and 3 bases from J, the junction contained 5 bases not matched to a gene. This CDR3 is CASSIEGGRVYNEQFF. In DNA form, the CDR3 reads TGTGCCAGTAGTATAGAGGGCGGGAGAGTCTACAATGAGCAGTTCTTC.

The genes are TRBV30 and TRBJ2-5, with 9 bases that match TRBD2. J was trimmed by 5 bases and V by 0 bases; bases with no gene match: 10. The CDR3 runs to 16 residues. The germline gives CDR1 GTSNPN, CDR2 SVGIG (reference sequence). The CDR3 DNA follows: TGTGCCTGGAGTGTACGGGCGGGAGGGCCTATGGAGACCCAGTACTTC. Its protein product is CAWSVRAGGPMETQYF. The whole variable domain, filled in from reference TRBV30 and TRBJ2-5, reads SQTIHQWPATLVQPVGSPLSLECTVEGTSNPNLYWYRQAAGRGLQLLFYSVGIGQISSEVPQNLSASRPQDRQFILSSKKLLLSDSGFYLCAWSVRAGGPMETQYFGPGTRLLVL.

The chain has TRBV11-1 and TRBJ2-1; 11 nucleotides align to TRBD2. Losses at the gene ends were 1 base for V and 6 bases for J; bases not matched to a gene: 2. The CDR3 is 15 residues long. Per germline, CDR1 SGHAT and CDR2 FQDESV (reference sequence). The CDR3 loop reads CASSLETSGSNEQFF. CDR3 DNA sequence: TGTGCCAGCAGCTTAGAAACTAGCGGGAGCAATGAGCAGTTCTTC.

This clone was seen just once. The rearrangement uses TRBV4-1 and TRBJ2-1; 10 bases match TRBD1. Per the germline V gene, CDR1 is MGHRA and CDR2 is YSYEKL. After removal of 6 bases from V and 3 bases from J, the junction contained 5 bases not matched to a gene. The CDR3 length is 15 residues. The DNA of the CDR3 is TGCGCCAGCAGTTGGGACAGGGGCAACTACAATGAGCAGTTCTTC. Translating it yields CASSWDRGNYNEQFF.

The V call is TRBV9, the J call TRBJ1-2, with D unresolved. From germline, CDR1 is SGDLS and CDR2 YYNGEE. The V gene lost 0 bases and the J gene lost 7 bases, with 19 bases spanning the gap. CDR3 length: 16 residues. CDR3 nucleotide sequence: TGTGCCAGCAGCGTAGCCCGAGGAAGCACCATTGGTGGCTACACCTTC. Its translation: CASSVARGSTIGGYTF.

CDR3 protein: CATRAGWGTDTQYF. CDR3 sequence (DNA): TGTGCCACCCGTGCAGGGTGGGGCACAGATACGCAGTATTTT. The V gene is TRBV10-3, the J gene TRBJ2-3, with D perhaps matching TRBD1 (5 bases). The CDR3 extends over 14 amino acids. The V end was cut by 10 bases, the J end by 1 base, with 15 bases between. In germline, CDR1 is ENHRY, CDR2 SYGVKD.

This clone has ten or more counts. The genes are TRBV7-9 and TRBJ1-2; a weak D match, TRBD1 (5 bases). Germline V lookup: CDR1 SEHNR, CDR2 FQNEAQ (reference sequence). The CDR3 has 14 residues. V lost 1 base to trimming and J lost 8 bases, with 14 bases between them. The CDR3 nucleotides are TGTGCCAGCAGCTTAGATCGGAGGAAGGGGGGCTACACCTTC. Protein product: CASSLDRRKGGYTF.

This chain uses TRBV19 with TRBJ2-1; 7 positions match TRBD2. Trimming removed 1 base from V and 0 bases from J; junction bases left unmatched: 15. This CDR3 has 20 amino acids. Germline V gives CDR1 LNHDA, CDR2 SQIVND (reference sequence). This CDR3 reads CASSIGGLAELILSYNEQFF. DNA of the CDR3: TGTGCCAGTAGTATAGGTGGGCTAGCGGAGTTAATCCTCTCCTACAATGAGCAGTTCTTC.

The CDR3 region is CASSLAAGDPNEQFF. As DNA, the CDR3 is TGTGCCAGCAGCTTGGCAGCGGGCGACCCCAATGAGCAGTTCTTC. The V gene is TRBV5-6, the J gene TRBJ2-1; a possible D gene is TRBD2 (6 bases). Germline values: CDR1 SGHDT, CDR2 YYEEEE. With 0 bases removed from V and 6 bases from J, the gap between germline ends came to 13 bases. This CDR3 spans 15 amino acids.

The chain joins TRBV7-2 to TRBJ1-5; no clear D. Trimming left V 5 bases short and J 7 bases short, with 12 bases between. CDR3 length: 13 amino acids. Looked up from germline, CDR1 is SGHTA and CDR2 is FQGNSA. CDR3 sequence: CASSRSPVQPQHF. As DNA, the CDR3 is TGTGCCAGCAGCCGTAGTCCCGTCCAGCCCCAGCATTTT.

The chain couples TRBV6-6 to TRBJ1-5, with TRBD1 identical over 7 bases. The CDR3 length is 14 residues. V lost 5 bases, J lost 3 bases, and 4 bases stayed unmatched. From germline, CDR1 is MNHNY and CDR2 SVGAGI (reference sequence). The CDR3 DNA reads TGTGCCAGCAGTGGGGGACAGAACAATCAGCCCCAGCATTTT. It is translated as CASSGGQNNQPQHF.

The rearrangement links TRBV9 to TRBJ2-3; 8 bases fit TRBD2. This CDR3 spans 17 amino acids. Looked up from germline, CDR1 is SGDLS and CDR2 is YYNGEE. Trimming removed 4 bases from V and 2 bases from J; junction bases left unmatched: 12. The DNA of the CDR3 is TGTGCCAGCAGCTTCGCTGACGGGGGGGGATTCACAGATACGCAGTATTTT. It encodes CASSFADGGGFTDTQYF.

This clone was recorded once. The chain uses TRBV11-2 and TRBJ2-3; D remains unclear. Germline CDR1 SGHAT, CDR2 FQNNGV. The CDR3 spans 13 residues. Trimming pared 5 bases from V and 4 bases from J, leaving 10 bases between. CDR3 sequence reads: CASSPRVSDTQYF. The CDR3 nucleotides are TGTGCCAGCAGCCCTAGGGTTTCAGATACGCAGTATTTT.

The chain uses TRBV6-5 and TRBJ2-7; 8 nucleotides line up with TRBD2. This CDR3 has 15 residues. Germline-derived CDR1 and CDR2 are MNHEY and SVGAGI. The J segment lost 3 bases and the V segment lost 4 bases, leaving 8 bases of the junction unmatched. The CDR3 is CASSSGGLADYEQYF. As DNA, the CDR3 is TGTGCCAGCAGTTCGGGTGGACTAGCTGACTACGAGCAGTACTTC.

V and J are TRBV4-1 and TRBJ2-1; D ambiguous. Germline lookup yields CDR1 MGHRA and CDR2 YSYEKL. The ends were cut back, 1 base at V and 2 bases at J, with 9 bases in the middle. This CDR3 is 15 amino acids long. The CDR3 sequence is CASSQGASPYNEQFF. The CDR3 bases are TGCGCCAGCAGCCAAGGGGCAAGTCCCTACAATGAGCAGTTCTTC.

This chain joins TRBV5-4 and TRBJ1-1; weak D call: TRBD1 (5 bases). This CDR3 contains 15 residues. V dropped 2 bases and J dropped 4 bases, with 15 bases sitting between them. Per the germline V gene, CDR1 is SGHNT and CDR2 is YYREEE (reference sequence). The CDR3 coding sequence is TGTGCCAGCAGCTTTGCTGGGGGATTGAGCACTGAAGCTTTCTTT. Its translation: CASSFAGGLSTEAFF.

The V gene is TRBV19, the J gene TRBJ1-4, with unresolved D. The CDR3 spans 15 residues. In germline, CDR1 is LNHDA, CDR2 SQIVND (reference sequence). V was pared by 4 bases and J by 6 bases, with 15 bases between. The chain's CDR3 is CASSTGGGHYEKLFF. The CDR3 region has the DNA TGTGCCAGTAGTACCGGCGGAGGGCATTATGAAAAACTGTTTTTT.

This clone has more than one count but fewer than ten. This chain joins TRBV9 and TRBJ1-1; perhaps TRBD1 as D (6 bases). Trimming took off 4 bases at V and 5 bases at J, with 18 bases between the two ends. This CDR3 has 15 amino acids. Germline V lookup: CDR1 SGDLS, CDR2 YYNGEE. The CDR3 loop is CASSTRQERETEAFF. The CDR3 DNA sequence: TGTGCCAGCAGCACCCGACAGGAGAGGGAGACTGAAGCTTTCTTT.

In this sample, this clone turned up once. This chain uses TRBV5-4 with TRBJ2-7; D not certain. V was shortened by 4 bases and J by 4 bases, with 9 bases between the two germline ends. From germline, CDR1 is SGHNT and CDR2 YYREEE (reference sequence). There are 12 residues in the CDR3. This CDR3 is CASSPRPYEQYF. The CDR3 DNA follows: TGTGCCAGCAGCCCCAGGCCGTACGAGCAGTACTTC.

CDR3 protein: CASAPGAQSDTQYF. In DNA form, the CDR3 reads TGTGCTAGTGCTCCAGGGGCACAGTCAGATACGCAGTATTTT. The chain uses TRBV12-5 and TRBJ2-3; possible D gene TRBD1, 6 bases. The CDR3 is 14 residues long. V lost 7 bases to trimming and J lost 4 bases, with 15 bases between them. Germline V gives CDR1 LGHNT, CDR2 FRNRAP.

The chain has TRBV6-5 and TRBJ1-1, with D unclear. Per germline, CDR1 MNHEY and CDR2 SVGAGI. The V and J ends lost 8 bases and 1 base respectively, with 14 bases between them. The CDR3 covers 14 residues. The CDR3 region is CASSGGSPNTEAFF. CDR3 sequence (DNA): TGTGCCAGCTCCGGAGGGAGCCCGAACACTGAAGCTTTCTTT.

This CDR3 reads CASSVWGLAEKFVQYF. The CDR3 DNA is TGTGCCAGCAGTGTTTGGGGACTAGCAGAAAAGTTCGTTCAGTACTTC. V gene TRBV6-1 combines with J gene TRBJ2-4; TRBD2 matches 9 bases. Germline V gene data show CDR1 as MNHNS and CDR2 as SASEGT. The CDR3 covers 16 residues. The V and J ends lost 4 bases and 11 bases, in that order; junction bases with no gene match: 15.